Listed here are 3 T cell receptor beta chains from one sample, sequenced in a study of T cell changes during pregnancy in multiple sclerosis. TCRdb's copy holds only in-frame clones and misses some; the assay was immunoSEQ multiplex PCR. The repertoire holds approximately 66,000 clones, with 90% to 95% as singletons. The sequences come from CD8+ T cells from peripheral blood mononuclear cells, collected before pregnancy. The source of these receptors is a female donor with multiple sclerosis, enrolled in a pregnancy study.

The chain is built from TRBV5-1 and TRBJ2-5, with TRBD2 identical over 7 bases. Germline V lookup: CDR1 SGHRS, CDR2 YFSETQ. The CDR3 length is 13 residues. V lost 4 bases, J lost 3 bases, and 3 bases stayed unmatched. CDR3 region: CASSLGLEETQYF. The CDR3 DNA follows: TGCGCCAGCAGCCTCGGACTAGAAGAGACCCAGTACTTC.

This sequence joins TRBV4-1 and TRBJ1-2, with D unclear. The CDR3 consists of 14 residues. V was trimmed by 1 base and J by 4 bases, leaving 10 bases between them. CDR1 is MGHRA and CDR2 is YSYEKL in the germline V gene. The CDR3 spells CASSQASTGYGYTF. CDR3 DNA sequence: TGCGCCAGCAGCCAAGCTTCCACGGGCTATGGCTACACCTTC.

This chain uses TRBV5-5 with TRBJ1-6, with 7 bases fitting TRBD1. V lost 2 bases and J lost 0; bases outside the gene matches: 2. Germline V gene sequence: CDR1 SGHKS, CDR2 YYEKEE (reference sequence). The CDR3 runs 16 residues. CDR3 loop: CASSFDRASYNSPLHF. In DNA form, the CDR3 reads TGTGCCAGCAGCTTTGACAGGGCCTCCTATAATTCACCCCTCCACTTT.